These T cell receptor beta chains were read from a single sample in a study of CD8 T cells in ankylosing spondylitis. TCRdb used MiXCR to reprocess the 5' RACE reads, holding one entry per CDR3 protein. Among about 39,000 distinct CDR3 sequences listed, 10% were seen once. Sequencing used blood, either unsorted or a sorted T cell fraction (not recorded which). The receptors shown here come from a male donor with ankylosing spondylitis or in good health (not recorded which). The CDR3 runs from the conserved cysteine through the conserved F or W. The order of the fields is clone size, J gene, V gene, D gene, CDR3 DNA, CDR3 protein. D genes are given only for firm matches. Not every row has a clone size; where given, it reads once, few, many or a size class.

clone size: few
J gene: TRBJ2-3
V gene: TRBV5-1
D gene: TRBD1
CDR3 DNA: TGCGCCAGCAGCTTGGACAGGGGAACGACAGATACGCAGTATTTT
CDR3 protein: CASSLDRGTTDTQYF

clone size: many
J gene: TRBJ2-1
V gene: TRBV5-5
D gene: TRBD2
CDR3 DNA: TGTGCCAGCAGCCAGACTAGCGGGGGATCTCACAATGAGCAGTTCTTC
CDR3 protein: CASSQTSGGSHNEQFF

clone size: many
J gene: TRBJ1-1
V gene: TRBV14
D gene: NA
CDR3 DNA: TGTGCCAGCAGGCACCTGGGAACTGAAGCTTTCTTT
CDR3 protein: CASRHLGTEAFF

clone size: many
J gene: TRBJ1-2
V gene: TRBV21-1
D gene: NA
CDR3 DNA: TGTGCCAGCAGCAACCGGGACACCGCTAACTATGGCTACACCTTC
CDR3 protein: CASSNRDTANYGYTF

clone size: many
J gene: TRBJ2-5
V gene: TRBV6-2/TRBV6-3
D gene: NA
CDR3 DNA: TGTGCCAGCAGTGCGTACAGTAGCAAGACCCAGTACTTC
CDR3 protein: CASSAYSSKTQYF

clone size: many
J gene: TRBJ2-1
V gene: TRBV5-1
D gene: NA
CDR3 DNA: TGCGCCAGCAGCTCGGCCGTCTCCTACAATGAGCAGTTCTTC
CDR3 protein: CASSSAVSYNEQFF

clone size: many
J gene: TRBJ2-1
V gene: TRBV29-1
D gene: NA
CDR3 DNA: TGCAGCGTTGAAGAACTACCGGGGTGGGACAATGAGCAGTTCTTC
CDR3 protein: CSVEELPGWDNEQFF

clone size: many
J gene: TRBJ2-3
V gene: TRBV12-3/TRBV12-4
D gene: NA
CDR3 DNA: TGTGCCAGCAGTTTTGGGCTAGCCGAAGATACGCAGTATTTT
CDR3 protein: CASSFGLAEDTQYF

clone size: many
J gene: TRBJ2-1
V gene: TRBV6-1
D gene: TRBD2
CDR3 DNA: TGTGCCAGCTCGGCTAGCGGAGGATACAATGAGCAGTTCTTC
CDR3 protein: CASSASGGYNEQFF

clone size: NA
J gene: TRBJ2-1
V gene: TRBV29-1
D gene: NA
CDR3 DNA: TGCAGCGTTGGGCCTCGAATCAACAATGAGCAGTTCTTC
CDR3 protein: CSVGPRINNEQFF

clone size: medium-sized
J gene: TRBJ2-1
V gene: TRBV14
D gene: NA
CDR3 DNA: TGTGCCAGCAGCCAAGATGTAGGCGGTGAGCAGTTCTTC
CDR3 protein: CASSQDVGGEQFF

clone size: few
J gene: TRBJ1-2
V gene: TRBV18
D gene: NA
CDR3 DNA: TGTGCCAGCTCACCCCGGGACACCCTAAGTGGCTACACCTTC
CDR3 protein: CASSPRDTLSGYTF

clone size: many
J gene: TRBJ2-6
V gene: TRBV5-1
D gene: NA
CDR3 DNA: TGCGCCAGCAGCTTGTCGGTGGCAGGGAGCTCTGGGGCCAACGTCCTGACTTTC
CDR3 protein: CASSLSVAGSSGANVLTF

clone size: few
J gene: TRBJ2-1
V gene: TRBV5-1
D gene: NA
CDR3 DNA: TGCGCCAGCAGCTTGGACGGTAATTCCTACAATGAGCAGTTCTTC
CDR3 protein: CASSLDGNSYNEQFF

clone size: NA
J gene: TRBJ2-5
V gene: TRBV23-1
D gene: NA
CDR3 DNA: TGCGCCAGCAGTCCCCCCGGTCGGGGTGGCCAAGAGACCCAGTACTTC
CDR3 protein: CASSPPGRGGQETQYF

clone size: many
J gene: TRBJ2-1
V gene: TRBV7-7
D gene: TRBD2
CDR3 DNA: TGTGCTAGCAGCCCGGGACGGGCGGGGGGTCACAATGAGCAGTTCTTC
CDR3 protein: CASSPGRAGGHNEQFF

clone size: few
J gene: TRBJ2-7
V gene: TRBV2
D gene: TRBD2
CDR3 DNA: TGTGCCAGCCGAGGGACTAGCGGGAGGGACGAGCAGTACTTC
CDR3 protein: CASRGTSGRDEQYF

clone size: many
J gene: TRBJ1-1
V gene: TRBV4-1
D gene: NA
CDR3 DNA: TGCGCCAGCAGCCAAGATCCGGTGAACACTGAAGCTTTCTTT
CDR3 protein: CASSQDPVNTEAFF

clone size: many
J gene: TRBJ2-3
V gene: TRBV6-1
D gene: TRBD2
CDR3 DNA: TGTGCCAGCAGTCCATCGGGAGGTCCCGGAGGCACAGATACGCAGTATTTT
CDR3 protein: CASSPSGGPGGTDTQYF

clone size: many
J gene: TRBJ2-5
V gene: TRBV5-1
D gene: TRBD2
CDR3 DNA: TGCGCCAGCACTAGCGGGAGGGCCAGGGGGCAAGAGACCCAGTACTTC
CDR3 protein: CASTSGRARGQETQYF

clone size: many
J gene: TRBJ1-1
V gene: TRBV6-5
D gene: TRBD1
CDR3 DNA: TGTGCCAGCAGTTACTTGGAGGGGGCCCCTTTCTTT
CDR3 protein: CASSYLEGAPFF

clone size: many
J gene: TRBJ2-1
V gene: TRBV5-1
D gene: NA
CDR3 DNA: TGCGCCAGCAGCTTGTCTGGGGGCACCCCCTCCTACAATGAGCAGTTCTTC
CDR3 protein: CASSLSGGTPSYNEQFF

clone size: medium-sized
J gene: TRBJ2-3
V gene: TRBV4-3
D gene: NA
CDR3 DNA: TGCGCCAGCAGCCCCTACTATGTAGTACATACAGATACGCAGTATTTT
CDR3 protein: CASSPYYVVHTDTQYF

clone size: many
J gene: TRBJ1-5
V gene: TRBV2
D gene: TRBD1
CDR3 DNA: TGTGCCAGCAGTTTACAGGGGAATCAGCCCCAGCATTTT
CDR3 protein: CASSLQGNQPQHF

clone size: many
J gene: TRBJ2-1
V gene: TRBV4-3
D gene: NA
CDR3 DNA: TGCGCCAGCAGCCAAGATCTCGGGGGCTCCTACAATGAGCAGTTCTTC
CDR3 protein: CASSQDLGGSYNEQFF

clone size: many
J gene: TRBJ2-3
V gene: TRBV29-1
D gene: TRBD2
CDR3 DNA: TGCAGCTCCTCGGGACTAGCGGGAATAGATACGCAGTATTTT
CDR3 protein: CSSSGLAGIDTQYF

clone size: many
J gene: TRBJ1-2
V gene: TRBV12-3/TRBV12-4
D gene: NA
CDR3 DNA: TGTGCCAGCAGAGGAGACTTGGGGTATGGCTACACCTTC
CDR3 protein: CASRGDLGYGYTF

clone size: many
J gene: TRBJ2-1
V gene: TRBV7-3
D gene: TRBD2
CDR3 DNA: TGTGCCAGCAGCTTATTGGCGGGAGGGGGGTACAATGAGCAGTTCTTC
CDR3 protein: CASSLLAGGGYNEQFF

clone size: many
J gene: TRBJ2-1
V gene: TRBV9
D gene: NA
CDR3 DNA: TGTGCCAGCAGCGTAGGGCAGGGAGGCCCCTACAATGAGCAGTTCTTC
CDR3 protein: CASSVGQGGPYNEQFF

clone size: NA
J gene: TRBJ1-2
V gene: TRBV11-1
D gene: NA
CDR3 DNA: TGTGCCAGCAGCTTAGACAGTTCTGGCTACACCTTC
CDR3 protein: CASSLDSSGYTF

clone size: many
J gene: TRBJ2-5
V gene: TRBV11-2
D gene: TRBD2
CDR3 DNA: TGTGCCAGCAGCTGGGGACTAGCGGGAGGGCCCCAAGAGACCCAGTACTTC
CDR3 protein: CASSWGLAGGPQETQYF

clone size: many
J gene: TRBJ2-1
V gene: TRBV20-1
D gene: TRBD2
CDR3 DNA: TGCAGTGCTAGAGCGGGACTAGCGGGAGTGGATGAGCAGTTCTTC
CDR3 protein: CSARAGLAGVDEQFF

clone size: many
J gene: TRBJ2-7
V gene: TRBV6-1
D gene: NA
CDR3 DNA: TGTGCCAGCAGTAGGGGGGGGGGGACACCCTACGAGCAGTACTTC
CDR3 protein: CASSRGGGTPYEQYF

clone size: many
J gene: TRBJ1-4
V gene: TRBV6-1
D gene: NA
CDR3 DNA: TGTGCCAGCAGAAGCCGTAGGGCCCCTAATGAAAAACTGTTTTTT
CDR3 protein: CASRSRRAPNEKLFF

clone size: many
J gene: TRBJ2-1
V gene: TRBV14
D gene: TRBD1
CDR3 DNA: TGTGCCAGCAGCCTTAGGACAGGGACGGTTAGCCTCTACAATGAGCAGTTCTTC
CDR3 protein: CASSLRTGTVSLYNEQFF

clone size: many
J gene: TRBJ2-1
V gene: TRBV11-2
D gene: NA
CDR3 DNA: TGTGCCAGCAGCTTACAGGGGTTCCCCTACAATGAGCAGTTCTTC
CDR3 protein: CASSLQGFPYNEQFF

clone size: many
J gene: TRBJ2-7
V gene: TRBV20-1
D gene: NA
CDR3 DNA: TGCAGTGCTAGAGGGGTAGGGGGGGCGCGGGGTGGGCAGTACTTC
CDR3 protein: CSARGVGGARGGQYF

clone size: many
J gene: TRBJ2-5
V gene: TRBV29-1
D gene: NA
CDR3 DNA: TGCAGCGTTGATTGGCCCCAAGAGACCCAGTACTTC
CDR3 protein: CSVDWPQETQYF

clone size: many
J gene: TRBJ2-1
V gene: TRBV11-2
D gene: NA
CDR3 DNA: TGTGCCAGCAGGCCGAGGGGGGACAATGAGCAGTTCTTC
CDR3 protein: CASRPRGDNEQFF

clone size: many
J gene: TRBJ1-1
V gene: TRBV24-1
D gene: NA
CDR3 DNA: TGTGCCACCAGCAGTGATATGAACACTGAAGCTTTCTTT
CDR3 protein: CATSSDMNTEAFF

clone size: many
J gene: TRBJ1-1
V gene: TRBV9
D gene: NA
CDR3 DNA: TGTGCCAGCAGCCACGAGGTGGGGGACACTGAAGCTTTCTTT
CDR3 protein: CASSHEVGDTEAFF

clone size: NA
J gene: TRBJ1-1
V gene: TRBV6-5
D gene: NA
CDR3 DNA: TGTGCCAGCAGTTACGGAATACGTCAGGGTGGCACTGAAGCTTTCTTT
CDR3 protein: CASSYGIRQGGTEAFF

clone size: many
J gene: TRBJ2-1
V gene: TRBV19
D gene: TRBD2
CDR3 DNA: TGTGCCAGTAGTAGTTACGGGACTAGCGGATTTTACAATGAGCAGTTCTTC
CDR3 protein: CASSSYGTSGFYNEQFF

clone size: NA
J gene: TRBJ2-5
V gene: TRBV6-1
D gene: TRBD1
CDR3 DNA: TGTGCCAGCAGTGAGAGGGACAGGGGCTGGGAGACCCAGTACTTC
CDR3 protein: CASSERDRGWETQYF

clone size: NA
J gene: TRBJ2-5
V gene: TRBV3-1
D gene: NA
CDR3 DNA: TGTGCCAGCCGGCCGCGGGAAGAAAGGGAGACCCAGTACTTC
CDR3 protein: CASRPREERETQYF

clone size: many
J gene: TRBJ2-3
V gene: TRBV10-3
D gene: NA
CDR3 DNA: TGTGCCATCACGGAGACCTACAAAGAAACGGATACGCAGTATTTT
CDR3 protein: CAITETYKETDTQYF

clone size: many
J gene: TRBJ2-7
V gene: TRBV6-2/TRBV6-3
D gene: TRBD2
CDR3 DNA: TGTGCCAGCAGTTACGGTCGGGGACTAGCGGGACTCTCCTACGAGCAGTACTTC
CDR3 protein: CASSYGRGLAGLSYEQYF

clone size: few
J gene: TRBJ2-4
V gene: TRBV20-1
D gene: NA
CDR3 DNA: TGCAGTGCTAGAGATAAAGGCAGGGTATACATTCAGTACTTC
CDR3 protein: CSARDKGRVYIQYF

clone size: many
J gene: TRBJ2-7
V gene: TRBV11-2
D gene: TRBD2
CDR3 DNA: TGTGCCAGCAGCTTAAGGGAGGGCTACGAGCAGTACTTC
CDR3 protein: CASSLREGYEQYF